This T cell receptor beta chain was obtained from a study of regulatory T cells in long-lasting Graves disease. Study information: The study enrolled newly diagnosed Graves' patients on antithyroid drugs under 3 months. Study-wide points: There was favoring of TRBV28, TRBJ1-2 and TRBJ2-5 in persistent disease.

Time point described: newly diagnosed GD, antithyroid drugs for less than 3 months. Researchers made the TCR library from RNA that was extracted from PBMCs. CDR1 is SNHLY and CDR2 is FYNNEI in the germline V gene. Trimming took 10 bases from V and 3 from J, leaving 24 bases between them. This CDR3 region has 16 residues. To make TCR beta libraries, researchers used iRepertoire HTBI primers and Arm-PCR of CDR3 regions. TCRdb recomputed calls from the multiplex PCR reads with MiXCR, one row per CDR3 protein. This table holds approximately 540,000 distinct CDR3 sequences, about 11% found once. This clonotype was detected many times. Its cognate antigen is unknown. Another study also made use of these data, one on T cells in Graves' hyperthyroidism and ophthalmopathy. As that report states: Recently diagnosed hyperthyroidism of less than 2 months' duration affected patients aged 18 to 65. Patients showing uncontrolled infection, other autoimmune disease, pregnancy or lactation were ineligible.

The sequences come from peripheral blood mononuclear cells (PBMCs), collected at new diagnosis, from a patient treated with antithyroid drugs. The TCR originated in a woman younger than 45 with Graves disease. The chain employs TRBV2 and TRBJ1-2; D uncertain. The chain's CDR3 is CATALTGYEPYYGYTF. CDR3 bases: TGTGCCACCGCCTTGACGGGCTACGAACCCTACTATGGCTACACCTTC.